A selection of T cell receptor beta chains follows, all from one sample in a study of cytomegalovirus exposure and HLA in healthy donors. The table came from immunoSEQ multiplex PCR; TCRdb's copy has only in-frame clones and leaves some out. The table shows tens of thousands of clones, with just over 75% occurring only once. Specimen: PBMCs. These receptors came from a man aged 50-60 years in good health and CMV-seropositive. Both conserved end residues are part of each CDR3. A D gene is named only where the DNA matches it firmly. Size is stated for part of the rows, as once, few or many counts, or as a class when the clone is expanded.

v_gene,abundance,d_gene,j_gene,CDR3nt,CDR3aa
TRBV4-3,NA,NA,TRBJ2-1,TGCGCCAGCAGCCAGAGTAGTCAGGCCTACAATGAGCAGTTCTTC,CASSQSSQAYNEQFF
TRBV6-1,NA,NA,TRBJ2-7,TGTGCCAGCAGTGAGGGACACTACTACGAGCAGTACTTC,CASSEGHYYEQYF
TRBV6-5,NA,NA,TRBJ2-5,TGTGCCAGCAGTTACTCAGGGGGATGGAGGCAAGAGACCCAGTACTTC,CASSYSGGWRQETQYF
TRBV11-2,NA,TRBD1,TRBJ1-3,TGTGCCAGCAAGAGGCAGGGGGAAAACACCATATATTTT,CASKRQGENTIYF
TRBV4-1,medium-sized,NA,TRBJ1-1,TGCGCCAGCAGCCAAGTTCGGGGGGAGACTGAAGCTTTCTTT,CASSQVRGETEAFF
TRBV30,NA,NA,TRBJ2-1,TGTGCCTGGAGGGAGGGGTACAATGAGCAGTTCTTC,CAWREGYNEQFF
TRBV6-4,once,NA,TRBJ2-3,TGTGCCAGCAGTTTGACAGAAACAGATACGCAGTATTTT,CASSLTETDTQYF
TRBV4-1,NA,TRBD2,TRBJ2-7,TGCGCCAGCAGCCAAGAAAGGTTCGCGGGGGTCGAGCAGTACTTC,CASSQERFAGVEQYF
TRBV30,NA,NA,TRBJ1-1,TGTGCCTGGAGTTTCCAGGGTCCGCCCTCGAGCACTGAAGCTTTCTTT,CAWSFQGPPSSTEAFF
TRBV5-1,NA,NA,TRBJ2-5,TGCGCCAGCAGCTTGGGGGACCGGGGGGAGACCCAGTACTTC,CASSLGDRGETQYF
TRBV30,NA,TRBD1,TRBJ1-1,TGTGCCTGGAGTGCTGGACAGGTAGGGACTGAAGCTTTCTTT,CAWSAGQVGTEAFF
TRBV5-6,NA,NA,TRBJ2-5,TGTGCCAGCAGCGGGTTAGCGCTTCAAGAGACCCAGTACTTC,CASSGLALQETQYF
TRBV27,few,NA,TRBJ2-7,TGTGCCAGCAGTTTAGAGACGGGTGTCGAGCAGTACTTC,CASSLETGVEQYF
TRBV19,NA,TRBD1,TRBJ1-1,TGTGCCAGTGGAACGACAGGGTTGGGGGAAACTGAAGCTTTCTTT,CASGTTGLGETEAFF
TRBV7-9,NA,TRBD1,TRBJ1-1,TGTGCCAGCAGTCTTCCCGGGACAGGGCTTGGCAACACTGAAGCTTTCTTT,CASSLPGTGLGNTEAFF
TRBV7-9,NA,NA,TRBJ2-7,TGTGCCAGCAGCTTAGACTACGGGCAGTACTTC,CASSLDYGQYF
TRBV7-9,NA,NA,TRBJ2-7,TGTGCCAGCACCAAAAATGGGGGGAGTGGCGAGCAGTACTTC,CASTKNGGSGEQYF
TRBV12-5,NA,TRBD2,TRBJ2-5,TGTGCTAGTGGTTTGGTACTGGGACTAGCGGACCAAGAGACCCAGTACTTC,CASGLVLGLADQETQYF
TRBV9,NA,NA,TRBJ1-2,TGTGCCAGCGGCGTAACAGAGGGTGGCTACACCTTC,CASGVTEGGYTF
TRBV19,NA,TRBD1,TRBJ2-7,TGTGCCAGTGCGAGACAGGGGGGTTACTACGAGCAGTACTTC,CASARQGGYYEQYF
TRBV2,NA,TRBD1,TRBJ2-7,TGTGCCAGCACGGCGGGGACAGGGGGCGTCTACGAGCAGTACTTC,CASTAGTGGVYEQYF
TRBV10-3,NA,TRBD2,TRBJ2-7,TGTGCCATCAGTGAGGGGACTAGCGGATCATCCTACGAGCAGTACTTC,CAISEGTSGSSYEQYF
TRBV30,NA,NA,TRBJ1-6,TGTGCCTGGCGGGTCCCCCCATCACCCCTCCACTTT,CAWRVPPSPLHF
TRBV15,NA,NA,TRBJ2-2,TGTGCCACCAGCAGAGCCACAGGGATGGCCGGGGAGCTGTTTTTT,CATSRATGMAGELFF
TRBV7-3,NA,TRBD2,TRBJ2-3,TGTGCCAGCAGCTCGCGACTAGCGGGAAAGGCAGATACGCAGTATTTT,CASSSRLAGKADTQYF
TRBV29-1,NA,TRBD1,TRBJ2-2,TGCAGCGTTGAAGACGCGCACAGGGGCCAGACCGGGGAGCTGTTTTTT,CSVEDAHRGQTGELFF
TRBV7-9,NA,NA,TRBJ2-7,TGTGCCAGCAGCTCAAGATCAGGGAAGGGGGGGTACGAGCAGTACTTC,CASSSRSGKGGYEQYF
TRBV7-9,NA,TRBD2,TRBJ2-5,TGTGCCAGCGGTTCTCAGGGCGGGAGGGAGACCCAGTACTTC,CASGSQGGRETQYF
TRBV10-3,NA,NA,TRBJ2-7,TGTGCCATCAGTGGGCAACAGGGTACCCCCTCCTACGAGCAGTACTTC,CAISGQQGTPSYEQYF
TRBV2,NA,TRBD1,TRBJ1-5,TGTGCCAGCAGTGTAGAGTTAAGACAGGGGAGTCGGCCCCAGCATTTT,CASSVELRQGSRPQHF
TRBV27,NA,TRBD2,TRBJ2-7,TGTGCCAGCAGTTCAGCCATAGCGGGAGAGACCTACGAGCAGTACTTC,CASSSAIAGETYEQYF
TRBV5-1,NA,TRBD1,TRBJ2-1,TGCGCCAGCAGTACACAGGGGGGCGCAACCTACAATGAGCAGTTCTTC,CASSTQGGATYNEQFF
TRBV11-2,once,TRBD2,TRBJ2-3,TGTGCCATCTTTAGCGGGAGGGACGTAGATACGCAGTATTTT,CAIFSGRDVDTQYF
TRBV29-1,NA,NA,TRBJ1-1,TGCAGCGCCGAGGGTCAGGACGGTACCTTGAACACTGAAGCTTTCTTT,CSAEGQDGTLNTEAFF
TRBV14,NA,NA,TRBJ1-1,TGTGCCAGCAGCCCACTAAACACAGGGTTGGAAGCTTTCTTT,CASSPLNTGLEAFF
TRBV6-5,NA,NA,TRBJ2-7,TGTGCCAGCAGTTACGATACTGCGGCTTACGAGCAGTACTTC,CASSYDTAAYEQYF
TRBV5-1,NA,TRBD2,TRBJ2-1,TGCGCCAGCAGTGATAGCGGGAGCGGCACCTACAATGAGCAGTTCTTC,CASSDSGSGTYNEQFF
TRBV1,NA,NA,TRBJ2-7,TGCACCAGCAGCCTAGGGACTAGCGTAACCGAGCAGTACTTC,CTSSLGTSVTEQYF
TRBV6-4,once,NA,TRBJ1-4,TGTGCCAGCAGTGGCTTCCGGGAAAAACTGTTTTTT,CASSGFREKLFF
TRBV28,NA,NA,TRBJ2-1,TGTGCCAGCACCCCAGGACAGTTCAATGAGCAGTTCTTC,CASTPGQFNEQFF
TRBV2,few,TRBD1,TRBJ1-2,TGTGCCAGTTCCACAGGGGGCGACTATGGCTACACCTTC,CASSTGGDYGYTF
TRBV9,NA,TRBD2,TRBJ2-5,TGTGCCAGCAGCGTAGTCGGCGGGGGGCAAGAGACCCAGTACTTC,CASSVVGGGQETQYF
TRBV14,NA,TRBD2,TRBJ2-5,TGTGCCAGCAGCCAAGGACTAGCGGGAGTAGAGACCCAGTACTTC,CASSQGLAGVETQYF
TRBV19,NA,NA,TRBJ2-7,TGTGCCAGTAGTAAAGGGGTCACCAAATCCTACGAGCAGTACTTC,CASSKGVTKSYEQYF
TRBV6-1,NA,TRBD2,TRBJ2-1,TGTGCCAGCAGTCCTCGGACTAGCAGCTACAATGAGCAGTTCTTC,CASSPRTSSYNEQFF
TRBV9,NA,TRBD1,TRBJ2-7,TGTGCCAGCAGCGTGGGGGGACAGGGGTCCTACGAGCAGTACTTC,CASSVGGQGSYEQYF
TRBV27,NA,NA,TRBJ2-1,TGTGCCAGCACCACTTGGAACAGCTCCTACAATGAGCAGTTCTTC,CASTTWNSSYNEQFF
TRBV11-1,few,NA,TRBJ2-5,TGTGCCAGCAGATTAGATAGATACGGGACCCAGTACTTC,CASRLDRYGTQYF